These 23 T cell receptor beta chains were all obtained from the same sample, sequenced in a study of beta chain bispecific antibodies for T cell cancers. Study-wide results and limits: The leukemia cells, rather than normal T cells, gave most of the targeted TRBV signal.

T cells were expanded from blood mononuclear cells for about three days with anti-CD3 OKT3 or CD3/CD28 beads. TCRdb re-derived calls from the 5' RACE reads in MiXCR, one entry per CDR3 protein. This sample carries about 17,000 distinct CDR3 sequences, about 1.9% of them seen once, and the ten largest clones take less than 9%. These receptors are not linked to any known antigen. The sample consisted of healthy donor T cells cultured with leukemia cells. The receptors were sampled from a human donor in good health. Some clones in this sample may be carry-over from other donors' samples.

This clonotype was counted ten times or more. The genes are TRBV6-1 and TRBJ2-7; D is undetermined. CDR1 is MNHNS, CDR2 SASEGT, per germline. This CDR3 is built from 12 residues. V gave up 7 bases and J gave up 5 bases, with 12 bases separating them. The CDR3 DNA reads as TGTGCCAGCACGGAGCTACTCCACGAGCAGTACTTC. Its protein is CASTELLHEQYF.

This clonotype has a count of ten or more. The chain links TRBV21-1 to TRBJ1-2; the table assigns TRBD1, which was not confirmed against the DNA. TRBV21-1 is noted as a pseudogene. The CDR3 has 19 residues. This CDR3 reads CASNRGDAETLLANYGYTF. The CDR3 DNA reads TGTGCCAGTAATAGGGGGGACGCCGAGACATTGTTAGCTAACTATGGCTACACCTTC.

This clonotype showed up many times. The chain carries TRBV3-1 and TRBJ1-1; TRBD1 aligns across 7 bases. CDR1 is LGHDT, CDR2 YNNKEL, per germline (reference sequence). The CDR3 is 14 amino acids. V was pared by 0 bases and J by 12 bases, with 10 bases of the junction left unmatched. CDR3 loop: CASSQDQWDSRTFF. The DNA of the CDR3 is TGTGCCAGCAGCCAAGATCAATGGGACAGCCGGACTTTCTTT.

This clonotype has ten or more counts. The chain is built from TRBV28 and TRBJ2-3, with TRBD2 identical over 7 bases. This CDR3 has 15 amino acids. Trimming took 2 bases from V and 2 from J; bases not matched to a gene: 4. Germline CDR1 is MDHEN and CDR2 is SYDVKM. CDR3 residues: CASSLGAGLTDTQYF. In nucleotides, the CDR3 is TGTGCCAGCAGTTTAGGAGCGGGGCTCACAGATACGCAGTATTTT.

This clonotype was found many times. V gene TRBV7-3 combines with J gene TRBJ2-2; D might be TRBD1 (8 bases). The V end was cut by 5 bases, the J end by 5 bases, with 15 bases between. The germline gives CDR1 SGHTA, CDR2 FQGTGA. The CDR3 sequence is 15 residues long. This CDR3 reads CASSPGQGGTGELFF. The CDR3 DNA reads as TGTGCCAGCAGCCCCGGACAGGGAGGGACCGGGGAGCTGTTTTTT.

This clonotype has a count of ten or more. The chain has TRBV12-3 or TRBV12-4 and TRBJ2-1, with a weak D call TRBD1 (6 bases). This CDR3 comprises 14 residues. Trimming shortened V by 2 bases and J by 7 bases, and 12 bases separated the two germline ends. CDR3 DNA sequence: TGTGCCAGCAGTTTAATTCAGGGGCCGAATGAGCAGTTCTTC. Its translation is CASSLIQGPNEQFF.

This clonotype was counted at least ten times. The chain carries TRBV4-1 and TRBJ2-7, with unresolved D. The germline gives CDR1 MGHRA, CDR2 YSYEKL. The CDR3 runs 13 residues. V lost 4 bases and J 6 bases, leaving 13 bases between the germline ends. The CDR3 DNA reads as TGCGCCAGCAGCCCGGCGATGGGAAGCGAGCAGTACTTC. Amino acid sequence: CASSPAMGSEQYF.

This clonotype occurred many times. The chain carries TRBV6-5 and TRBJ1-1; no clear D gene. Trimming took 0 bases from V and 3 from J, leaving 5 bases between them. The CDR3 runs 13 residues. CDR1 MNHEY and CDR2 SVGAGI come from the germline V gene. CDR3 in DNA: TGTGCCAGCAGTTACTCCCAGTACACTGAAGCTTTCTTT. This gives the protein CASSYSQYTEAFF.

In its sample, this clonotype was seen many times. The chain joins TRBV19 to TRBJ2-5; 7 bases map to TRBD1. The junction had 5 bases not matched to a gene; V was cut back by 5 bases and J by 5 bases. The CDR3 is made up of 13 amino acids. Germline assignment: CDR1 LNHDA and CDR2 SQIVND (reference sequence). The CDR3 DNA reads TGTGCCAGTAGTGCCGGGACAGCCGAGACCCAGTACTTC. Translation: CASSAGTAETQYF.

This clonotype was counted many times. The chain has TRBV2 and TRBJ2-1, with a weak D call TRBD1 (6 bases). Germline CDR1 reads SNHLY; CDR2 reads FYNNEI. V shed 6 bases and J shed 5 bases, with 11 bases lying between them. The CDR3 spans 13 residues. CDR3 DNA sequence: TGTGCCAGCAGGGCTACAGGGAACAATGAGCAGTTCTTC. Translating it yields CASRATGNNEQFF.

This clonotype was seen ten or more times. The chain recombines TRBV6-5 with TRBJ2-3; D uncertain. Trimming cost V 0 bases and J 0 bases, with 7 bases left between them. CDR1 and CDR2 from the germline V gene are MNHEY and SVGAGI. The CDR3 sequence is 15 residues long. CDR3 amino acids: CASSYSSASTDTQYF. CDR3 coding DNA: TGTGCCAGCAGTTACTCGAGTGCGAGCACAGATACGCAGTATTTT.

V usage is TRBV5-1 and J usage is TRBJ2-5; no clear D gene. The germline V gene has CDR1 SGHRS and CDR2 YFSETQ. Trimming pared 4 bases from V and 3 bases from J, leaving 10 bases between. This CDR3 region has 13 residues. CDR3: CASSLIEEETQYF. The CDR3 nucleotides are TGCGCCAGCAGCCTAATAGAAGAAGAGACCCAGTACTTC.

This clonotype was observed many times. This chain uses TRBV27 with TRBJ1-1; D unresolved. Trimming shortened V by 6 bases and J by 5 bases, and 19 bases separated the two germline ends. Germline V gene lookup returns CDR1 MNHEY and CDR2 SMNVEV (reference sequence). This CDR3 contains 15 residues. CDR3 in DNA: TGTGCCAGCAGCTCGGTACTGGGGTTGGGGACTGAAGCTTTCTTT. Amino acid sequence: CASSSVLGLGTEAFF.

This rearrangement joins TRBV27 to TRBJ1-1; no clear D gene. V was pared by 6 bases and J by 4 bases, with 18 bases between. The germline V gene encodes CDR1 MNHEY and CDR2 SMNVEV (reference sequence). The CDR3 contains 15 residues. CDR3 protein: CASSPSIRATTEAFF. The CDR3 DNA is TGTGCCAGCAGCCCCAGTATAAGGGCGACCACTGAAGCTTTCTTT.

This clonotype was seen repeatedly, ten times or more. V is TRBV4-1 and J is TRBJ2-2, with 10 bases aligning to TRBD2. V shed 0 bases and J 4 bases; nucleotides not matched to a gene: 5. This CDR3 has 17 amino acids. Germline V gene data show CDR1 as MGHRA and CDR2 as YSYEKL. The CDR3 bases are TGCGCCAGCAGCCAAGAGGGCGGGACTAGCGCCACCGGGGAGCTGTTTTTT. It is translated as CASSQEGGTSATGELFF.

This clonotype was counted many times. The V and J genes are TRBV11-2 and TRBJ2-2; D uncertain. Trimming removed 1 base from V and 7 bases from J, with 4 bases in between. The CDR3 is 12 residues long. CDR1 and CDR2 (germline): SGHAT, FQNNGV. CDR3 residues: CASSLAGGELFF. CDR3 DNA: TGTGCCAGCAGCTTAGCAGGCGGGGAGCTGTTTTTT. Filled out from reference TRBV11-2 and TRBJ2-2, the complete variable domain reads EAGVAQSPRYKIIEKRQSVAFWCNPISGHATLYWYQQILGQGPKLLIQFQNNGVVDDSQLPKDRFSAERLKGVDSTLKIQPAKLEDSAVYLCASSLAGGELFFGEGSRLTVL.

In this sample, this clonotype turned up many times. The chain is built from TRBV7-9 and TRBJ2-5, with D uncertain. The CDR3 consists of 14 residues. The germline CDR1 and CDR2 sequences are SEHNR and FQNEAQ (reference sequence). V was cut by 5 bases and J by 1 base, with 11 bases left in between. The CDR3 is CASSPAGSQETQYF. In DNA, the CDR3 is TGTGCCAGCAGCCCTGCCGGCTCCCAAGAGACCCAGTACTTC.

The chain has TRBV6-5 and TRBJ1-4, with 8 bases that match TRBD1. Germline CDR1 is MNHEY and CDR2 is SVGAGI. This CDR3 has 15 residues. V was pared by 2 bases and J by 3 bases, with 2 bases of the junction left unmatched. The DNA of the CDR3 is TGTGCCAGCAGTTACCAGGGGGCTGCTAATGAAAAACTGTTTTTT. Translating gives CASSYQGAANEKLFF.

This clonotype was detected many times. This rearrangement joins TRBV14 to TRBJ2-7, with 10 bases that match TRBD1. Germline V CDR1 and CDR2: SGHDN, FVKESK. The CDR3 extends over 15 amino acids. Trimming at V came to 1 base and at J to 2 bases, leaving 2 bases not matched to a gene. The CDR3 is CASSQAGTGAYEQYF. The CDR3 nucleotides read TGTGCCAGCAGCCAAGCCGGGACAGGGGCCTACGAGCAGTACTTC. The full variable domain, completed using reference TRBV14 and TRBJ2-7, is EAGVTQFPSHSVIEKGQTVTLRCDPISGHDNLYWYRRVMGKEIKFLLHFVKESKQDESGMPNNRFLAERTGGTYSTLKVQPAELEDSGVYFCASSQAGTGAYEQYFGPGTRLTVT.

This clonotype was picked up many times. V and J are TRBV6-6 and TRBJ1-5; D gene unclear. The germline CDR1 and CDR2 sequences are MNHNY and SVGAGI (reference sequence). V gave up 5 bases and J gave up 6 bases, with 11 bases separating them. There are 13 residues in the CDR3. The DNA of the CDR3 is TGTGCCAGCAGTCCAGACTTCGGTCAGCCCCAGCATTTT. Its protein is CASSPDFGQPQHF.

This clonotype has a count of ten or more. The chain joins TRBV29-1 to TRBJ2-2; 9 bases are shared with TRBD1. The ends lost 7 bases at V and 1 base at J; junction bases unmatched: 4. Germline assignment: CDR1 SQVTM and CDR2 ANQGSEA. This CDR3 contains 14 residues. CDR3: CSDTDRGNTGELFF. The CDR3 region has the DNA TGCAGCGACACGGACAGGGGGAACACCGGGGAGCTGTTTTTT.

The CDR3 loop reads CASSIDLGIEQFF. DNA of the CDR3: TGTGCCAGTAGTATAGATCTAGGGATTGAGCAGTTCTTC. The V call is TRBV19, the J call TRBJ2-1, with D unclear. The CDR3 sequence is 13 residues long. V lost 0 bases and J 9 bases, leaving 9 bases between the germline ends. Per germline, CDR1 LNHDA and CDR2 SQIVND (reference sequence). Full variable domain (missing parts from reference TRBV19 and TRBJ2-1): DGGITQSPKYLFRKEGQNVTLSCEQNLNHDAMYWYRQDPGQGLRLIYYSQIVNDFQKGDIAEGYSVSREKKESFPLTVTSAQKNPTAFYLCASSIDLGIEQFFGPGTRLTVL.

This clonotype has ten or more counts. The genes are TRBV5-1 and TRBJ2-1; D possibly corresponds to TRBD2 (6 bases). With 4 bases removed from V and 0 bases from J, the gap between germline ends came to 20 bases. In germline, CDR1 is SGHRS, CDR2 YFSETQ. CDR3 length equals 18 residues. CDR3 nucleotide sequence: TGCGCCAGCAGCACACAACCTAGGACGCGGGACTCCTACAATGAGCAGTTCTTC. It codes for CASSTQPRTRDSYNEQFF.